Ten or more counts support the clone carrying this T cell receptor beta chain. Antigen: not known. Hyperthyroidism patients were newly diagnosed, had disease duration under 2 months, and were aged 18 to 65 years. The source of the sample is a study of T cells in Graves' hyperthyroidism and ophthalmopathy. General observations from the study: Blood also contained most expanded thyroid clonotypes above 0.001.

The CDR3 regions of TCR beta were amplified from RNA transcripts. The HTBI primer set drove a first-round RT-PCR of the TCR CDR3. MiXCR, run by TCRdb on the multiplex PCR reads, gives a single entry per CDR3 protein. This sample carries hundreds of thousands of distinct CDR3 sequences, 16% of them seen once, and the ten largest clones take 15% to 20%. V lost 6 bases, J lost 5 bases, and 20 bases lay in between. The CDR3 contains 15 residues. Germline CDR1 KGHSH, CDR2 LQKENI. This receptor was identified in a woman between 18 and 29 years old with Graves' hyperthyroidism. The chain joins TRBV18 to TRBJ2-7; D is tentatively TRBD1 or TRBD2 (5 bases each). Specimen: blood. CDR3 coding DNA: TGTGCCAGCTCCCGAACGGGGCAGCAAGCACACGAGCAGTACTTC. This translates into CASSRTGQQAHEQYF.